The subject of this entry is one T cell receptor beta chain. Its antigen is unidentified. The data were obtained in a study of cytomegalovirus exposure and HLA in healthy donors. The CDR3 is made up of 14 amino acids. CDR1 and CDR2 from the germline V gene are SGDLS and YYNGEE. Trimming removed 3 bases at V and 2 bases at J, with 11 bases between. Generated by immunoSEQ multiplex PCR, the TCRdb table keeps only in-frame clones and is missing some. The table has about 98,000 clones, about 88% seen once. Study-level findings and limits: TCR beta chains numbering some 150 were designated cytomegalovirus-associated. Across donors, most TCRs were seen rarely, yet some public ones were widespread. Subsequent analysis of the 100 to 150 validation repertoires found a tendency for first-cohort TCR clusters to co-occur.

The sequence came from a man aged 18 to 29 in good health and CMV-seropositive. The chain uses TRBV9 and TRBJ1-1, with D maybe TRBD1 (5 bases). Sequencing was performed on PBMCs. The CDR3: CASSGSGGNTEAFF. CDR3 sequence (DNA): TGTGCCAGCAGCGGCTCCGGGGGAAACACTGAAGCTTTCTTT.